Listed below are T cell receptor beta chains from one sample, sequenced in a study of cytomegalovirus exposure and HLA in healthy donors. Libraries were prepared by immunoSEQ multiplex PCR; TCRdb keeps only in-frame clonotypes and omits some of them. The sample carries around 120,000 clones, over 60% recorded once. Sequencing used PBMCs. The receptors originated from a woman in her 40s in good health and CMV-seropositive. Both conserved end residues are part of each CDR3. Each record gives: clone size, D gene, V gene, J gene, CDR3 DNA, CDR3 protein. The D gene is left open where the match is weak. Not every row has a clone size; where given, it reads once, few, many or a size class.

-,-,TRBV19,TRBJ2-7,TGTGCCAGTAGTATAGTCGGGGGGCCTCGCGGCGAGCAGTACTTC,CASSIVGGPRGEQYF
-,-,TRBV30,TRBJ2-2,TGTGCCTGGAGTCCCTTAGTGGTGACCGGGGAGCTGTTTTTT,CAWSPLVVTGELFF
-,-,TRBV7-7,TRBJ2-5,TGTGCTAGCAGCTTGGGCCCAGTCCAAGAGACCCAGTACTTC,CASSLGPVQETQYF
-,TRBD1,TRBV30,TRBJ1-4,TGTGCCTGGTCGAACAGGGGAAAACTGTTTTTT,CAWSNRGKLFF
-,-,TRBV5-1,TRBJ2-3,TGCGCCAGCAGCTTGGAATCTCAGGGTTCAGATACGCAGTATTTT,CASSLESQGSDTQYF
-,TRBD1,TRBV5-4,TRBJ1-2,TGTGCCAGCAGCTTGGGTCCCGGAGGGGGCGGCTACACCTTC,CASSLGPGGGGYTF
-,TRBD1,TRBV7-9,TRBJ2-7,TGTGCCAGCAGCTCAGGGACAGGGAGCTCCTACGAGCAGTACTTC,CASSSGTGSSYEQYF
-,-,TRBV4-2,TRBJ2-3,TGTGCCAGCAGCCAAGATCTAACAGGGAATCCAGATACGCAGTATTTT,CASSQDLTGNPDTQYF
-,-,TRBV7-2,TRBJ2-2,TGTGCCAGCAGCCCAGGGACTCATAACACCGGGGAGCTGTTTTTT,CASSPGTHNTGELFF
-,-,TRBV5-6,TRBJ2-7,TGTGCCAGCAGCGAAAGACTAGGCTCGAGAGAGCAGTACTTC,CASSERLGSREQYF
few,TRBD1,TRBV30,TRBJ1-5,TGTGCCTGGGGTCTACAGGGGAACGGCAATCAGCCCCAGCATTTT,CAWGLQGNGNQPQHF
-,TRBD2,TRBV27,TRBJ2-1,TGTGCCAGCAGTTTATCGTCCGGCGGGGGTGAGCAGTTCTTC,CASSLSSGGGEQFF
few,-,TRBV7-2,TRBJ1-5,TGTGCCAGCAGCTGGACCGGGGGCAATCAGCCCCAGCATTTT,CASSWTGGNQPQHF
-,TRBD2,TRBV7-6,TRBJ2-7,TGTGCCAGCAGCTTATTGACGGGAGGGCCGGGCGAGCAGTACTTC,CASSLLTGGPGEQYF
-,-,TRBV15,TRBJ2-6,TGTGCCACCAGCAGACGGGGTTTTAGCTCTGGGGCCAACGTCCTGACTTTC,CATSRRGFSSGANVLTF
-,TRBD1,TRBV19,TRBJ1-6,TGTGCCAGTAGTGTCGGGACAGGTGACAATTCACCCCTCCACTTT,CASSVGTGDNSPLHF
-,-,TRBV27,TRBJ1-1,TGTGCCAGCAGTTTGCCAGGGGTAAGGTCGGAAGCTTTCTTT,CASSLPGVRSEAFF
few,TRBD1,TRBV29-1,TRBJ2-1,TGCAGCGTTAGGACAGGAGCTAACAATGAGCAGTTCTTC,CSVRTGANNEQFF
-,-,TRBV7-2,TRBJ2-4,TGTGCCAGCAACCGAGGGCCTAGGGCGCAAAACATTCAGTACTTC,CASNRGPRAQNIQYF
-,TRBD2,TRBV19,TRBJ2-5,TGTGCCAGTAGTGACGGGGGGGAGACCCAGTACTTC,CASSDGGETQYF
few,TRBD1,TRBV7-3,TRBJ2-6,TGTGCCAGCAGCCGGGGACAGGGGGCGGCCGGGGCCAACGTCCTGACTTTC,CASSRGQGAAGANVLTF
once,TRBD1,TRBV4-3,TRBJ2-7,TGCGCCAGCAGCCAAGAGGGACAGGGGTTCTACGAGCAGTACTTC,CASSQEGQGFYEQYF
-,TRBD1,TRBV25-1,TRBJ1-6,TGTGCCAGCAGCGACAAACAGGGGAATAATTCACCCCTCCACTTT,CASSDKQGNNSPLHF
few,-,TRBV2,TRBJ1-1,TGTGCCAGCAAGGAGGAAGCTGTGAACACTGAAGCTTTCTTT,CASKEEAVNTEAFF